This T cell receptor beta chain derives from a study of blood T cells in healthy people across ages. This clonotype showed up just once. Next came a second PCR, run for about 6 to 11 cycles, which used a sample-barcoded 5' primer along with a J-beta primer mix. TCRdb fed the 5' RACE reads into MiXCR, producing one record per CDR3 protein. Of about 620,000 distinct CDR3 sequences in the sample, approximately 52% were seen once. The CDR3 loop spans 13 amino acids. CDR1 is MGHRA, CDR2 YSYEKL, per germline. This clonotype was obtained from a woman over 75 in good health. Source material: blood. This chain connects TRBV4-1 to TRBJ2-5, with TRBD1 identical over 8 bases. The DNA matches TRBJ2-7 better at its end, which makes the J call doubtful. CDR3 nucleotide sequence: TGCGCCAGCAGCCATGGACAGGGAGGCGAGCAGTACTTC. Its translation is CASSHGQGGEQYF.